Listed here is a single T cell receptor beta chain. This sample stems from a study of ipilimumab plus nivolumab after autologous stem cell transplantation. This table comes from immunoSEQ multiplex PCR, and its TCRdb copy is limited to in-frame clones, with some not included. The top ten hold under 0.95% of the sample, which has about 40,000 clones, around 93% seen once. The CDR3 consists of 15 residues. Germline V gene lookup returns CDR1 MNHNY and CDR2 SVGAGI (reference sequence). Trimming removed 0 bases at V and 3 bases at J, with 9 bases between. The receptor was derived from a male donor with multiple myeloma. The starting material was PBMCs, obtained in a trial of ipilimumab plus nivolumab as post-transplant consolidation. The chain recombines TRBV6-6 with TRBJ1-3; D is possibly TRBD1 (6 bases). In DNA form, the CDR3 reads TGTGCCAGCAGTTACTCGAGGGGGGATGGAAACACCATATATTTT. This encodes CASSYSRGDGNTIYF.